These 14 T cell receptor beta chains originate from one sample sequenced in a study of cytomegalovirus exposure and HLA in healthy donors. Use of 60 Vbeta and 13 Jbeta primers characterized the PCR. TCRdb's table, derived via immunoSEQ multiplex PCR, lists solely in-frame clones and lacks some. This sample has approximately 100,000 clones, with about 81% found just once. Sequencing input: PBMCs. These receptors originate from a man aged 35 to 55 in good health and CMV-seronegative.

V is TRBV9 and J is TRBJ1-1; the D is unclear. The germline gives CDR1 SGDLS, CDR2 YYNGEE. Trimming took off 0 bases at V and 8 bases at J, with 11 bases between the two ends. The CDR3 is made up of 13 amino acids. In nucleotides, the CDR3 is TGTGCCAGCAGCGTAGCGTCCGCCGGGGAAGCTTTCTTT. Amino acids: CASSVASAGEAFF. The full variable domain, rest sourced from reference TRBV9 and TRBJ1-1, is DSGVTQTPKHLITATGQRVTLRCSPRSGDLSVYWYQQSLDQGLQFLIQYYNGEERAKGNILERFSAQQFPDLHSELNLSSLELGDSALYFCASSVASAGEAFFGQGTRLTVV.

The chain links TRBV10-3 to TRBJ2-7, with 7 bases aligning to TRBD1. J gave up 2 bases and V 0 bases, and 4 bases lay outside the gene matches. The germline V gene encodes CDR1 ENHRY and CDR2 SYGVKD. The CDR3 runs 15 residues. The CDR3 is CAISESDRDPYEQYF. The DNA of the CDR3 is TGTGCCATCAGTGAGTCCGACAGGGATCCCTACGAGCAGTACTTC.

This clone came up a few times. This sequence joins TRBV2 and TRBJ1-5, with D tentatively TRBD1 (6 bases). V dropped 6 bases and J dropped 3 bases, with 12 bases sitting between them. CDR3 length: 14 residues. The germline V gene encodes CDR1 SNHLY and CDR2 FYNNEI. The chain's CDR3 is CASRRTGYNQPQHF. CDR3 DNA sequence: TGTGCCAGCAGACGCACAGGGTACAATCAGCCCCAGCATTTT.

This chain links TRBV28 with TRBJ2-7; 9 nucleotides line up with TRBD1. V was clipped by 6 bases and J by 0 bases; unmatched bases: 6. Germline V gene sequence: CDR1 MDHEN, CDR2 SYDVKM. CDR3 length: 15 amino acids. CDR3 DNA sequence: TGTGCCAGCAGAACAGGGGGCATGAGCTCCTACGAGCAGTACTTC. Translated, it gives CASRTGGMSSYEQYF.

This chain uses TRBV7-6 with TRBJ1-1; possibly TRBD1 for D (6 bases). Germline CDR1 SGHVS, CDR2 FNYEAQ. The CDR3 covers 16 residues. V was pared by 3 bases and J by 0 bases, with 14 bases between. The CDR3 region has the DNA TGTGCCAGCAGCTTGGGTCAGGGGCCGATGAACACTGAAGCTTTCTTT. Its translation: CASSLGQGPMNTEAFF.

The rearrangement links TRBV5-1 to TRBJ1-1, with D hard to call. V was clipped by 5 bases and J by 3 bases, with 5 bases between them. CDR3 length equals 11 residues. Germline V gene lookup returns CDR1 SGHRS and CDR2 YFSETQ. Here the CDR3 DNA reads TGCGCCAGCAGTTATGACACTGAAGCTTTCTTT. Translating it yields CASSYDTEAFF. Complete variable domain (other parts from reference TRBV5-1 and TRBJ1-1): KAGVTQTPRYLIKTRGQQVTLSCSPISGHRSVSWYQQTPGQGLQFLFEYFSETQRNKGNFPGRFSGRQFSNSRSEMNVSTLELGDSALYLCASSYDTEAFFGQGTRLTVV.

The chain carries TRBV20-1 and TRBJ2-5; no reliable D call. Germline CDR1 DFQATT, CDR2 SNEGSKA (reference sequence). V was trimmed by 3 bases and J by 5 bases, leaving 4 bases between them. The CDR3 extends over 10 amino acids. CDR3 sequence reads: CSARSETQYF. The CDR3 DNA sequence: TGCAGTGCTAGGTCGGAGACCCAGTACTTC.

This chain links TRBV7-9 with TRBJ2-2; weak D call: TRBD1 (6 bases). The CDR3 contains 14 residues. Germline V gives CDR1 SEHNR, CDR2 FQNEAQ (reference sequence). V was shortened by 10 bases and J by 1 base, with 13 bases between the two germline ends. The CDR3 loop reads CANRQAGNTGELFF. The CDR3 DNA follows: TGTGCCAATCGACAGGCAGGGAACACCGGGGAGCTGTTTTTT. The entire variable domain, with the rest obtained from reference TRBV7-9 and TRBJ2-2, is as follows: DTGVSQNPRHKITKRGQNVTFRCDPISEHNRLYWYRQTLGQGPEFLTYFQNEAQLEKSRLLSDRFSAERPKGSFSTLEIQRTEQGDSAMYLCANRQAGNTGELFFGEGSRLTVL.

The chain is built from TRBV5-4 and TRBJ1-3; D call uncertain. CDR1 SGHNT and CDR2 YYREEE come from the germline V gene (reference sequence). CDR3 size: 15 residues. Trimming took off 4 bases at V and 2 bases at J, with 13 bases between the two ends. For the CDR3, the DNA is TGTGCCAGCAGCCGTGGTGGAGGCACTGGAAACACCATATATTTT. Translating gives CASSRGGGTGNTIYF.

The chain carries TRBV2 and TRBJ1-2; maybe TRBD1 (6 bases). CDR3 length: 13 amino acids. V lost 4 bases to trimming and J lost 8 bases, with 14 bases between them. Per germline, CDR1 SNHLY and CDR2 FYNNEI. The CDR3 region has the DNA TGTGCCAGCAGTGCGGACAGTGCTCGCGGCTACACCTTC. Amino acids: CASSADSARGYTF.

The chain links TRBV10-3 to TRBJ2-2, with D possibly being TRBD2 (5 bases). The germline V gene has CDR1 ENHRY and CDR2 SYGVKD. The CDR3 runs to 14 residues. Trimming took 0 bases from V and 4 from J, leaving 6 bases between them. CDR3 bases: TGTGCCATCAGTGAGTCAGGGAGCACCGGGGAGCTGTTTTTT. Amino acids: CAISESGSTGELFF.

Here the CDR3 DNA reads TGTGCCAGCAGTGATGTGGGGGGTGATCAGCCCCAGCATTTT. It is translated as CASSDVGGDQPQHF. The chain is built from TRBV6-1 and TRBJ1-5, with D perhaps matching TRBD1 (5 bases). With 3 bases removed from V and 5 bases from J, the gap between germline ends came to 11 bases. The CDR3 totals 14 residues. Per the germline V gene, CDR1 is MNHNS and CDR2 is SASEGT.

The chain has TRBV6-6 and TRBJ2-1; tentative D call: TRBD1 (6 bases). This CDR3 region has 13 residues. Per the germline V gene, CDR1 is MNHNY and CDR2 is SVGAGI (reference sequence). V was trimmed by 3 bases and J by 9 bases, leaving 12 bases between them. The chain's CDR3 is CASSYYRVFEQFF. The CDR3 DNA is TGTGCCAGCAGTTATTACAGGGTTTTTGAGCAGTTCTTC.

J is TRBJ2-7 and V is TRBV6-5, with D possibly matching TRBD1 (5 bases). The CDR3 consists of 15 residues. Germline V gene sequence: CDR1 MNHEY, CDR2 SVGAGI. Trimming took 0 bases from V and 0 from J, leaving 9 bases between them. CDR3 nucleotide sequence: TGTGCCAGCAGTTACTCGAACAGGAACTCCTACGAGCAGTACTTC. Translation: CASSYSNRNSYEQYF.